The T cell receptor (beta chain) described here comes from a study of human T cells and chemical hapten exposure. Study in general: Yields of TCR per sample differed, chiefly owing to small differences in pooled library volume.

Library preparation tagged each individual cDNA molecule with a unique molecular identifier. TCRdb reanalysed the RACE reads using MiXCR and keeps one entry per CDR3 protein. The sample shows approximately 52,000 distinct CDR3 sequences, 9.6% of them seen only once. The CDR3 has 14 residues. CDR1 is SQVTM, CDR2 ANQGSEA, per germline. The junction had 9 bases not matched to a gene; V was cut back by 4 bases and J by 7 bases. This clonotype came up many times. Indicated time point: pre-sensitization, week 0. Treatment defined: therapeutic diphenylcyclopropenone sensitization with weekly scalp DPC. Unfractionated whole blood served as the source for total RNA extraction.

The receptor comes from a woman younger than 45 with alopecia areata. Some clones in this sample may be carry-over from other donors' samples. Material: whole blood, obtained in connection with sensitization to the hapten diphenylcyclopropenone (DPC). The genes are TRBV29-1 and TRBJ1-2; 10 positions match TRBD1. The CDR3 region has the DNA TGCAGCGTTGGAGGGGACAGGGGAGGTCGTGGCTACACCTTC. Encoded protein: CSVGGDRGGRGYTF.